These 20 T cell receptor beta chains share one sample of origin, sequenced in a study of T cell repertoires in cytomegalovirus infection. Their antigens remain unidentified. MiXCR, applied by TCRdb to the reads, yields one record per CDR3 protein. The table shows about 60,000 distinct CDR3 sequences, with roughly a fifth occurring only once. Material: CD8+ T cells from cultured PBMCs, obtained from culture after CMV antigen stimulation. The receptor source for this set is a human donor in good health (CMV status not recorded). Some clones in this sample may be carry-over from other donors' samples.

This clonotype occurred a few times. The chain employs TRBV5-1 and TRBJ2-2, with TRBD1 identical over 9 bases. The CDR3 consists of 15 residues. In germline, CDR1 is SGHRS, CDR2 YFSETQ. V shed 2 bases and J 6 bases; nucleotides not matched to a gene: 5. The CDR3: CASSFDRGSAGELFF. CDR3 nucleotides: TGCGCCAGCAGCTTCGACAGGGGGTCGGCCGGGGAGCTGTTTTTT.

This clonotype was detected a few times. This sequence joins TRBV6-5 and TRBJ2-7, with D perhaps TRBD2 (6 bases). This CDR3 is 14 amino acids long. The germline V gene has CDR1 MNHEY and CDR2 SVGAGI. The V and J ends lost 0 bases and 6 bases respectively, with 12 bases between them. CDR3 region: CASSYSGGEAEQYF. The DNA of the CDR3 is TGTGCCAGCAGTTACTCGGGGGGAGAAGCCGAGCAGTACTTC.

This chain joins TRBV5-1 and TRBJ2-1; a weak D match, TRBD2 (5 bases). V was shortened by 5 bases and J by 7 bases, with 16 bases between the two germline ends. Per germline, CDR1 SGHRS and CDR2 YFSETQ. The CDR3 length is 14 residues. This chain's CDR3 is CASRSLDSENEQFF. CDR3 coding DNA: TGCGCCAGCAGAAGTCTGGACTCAGAAAATGAGCAGTTCTTC.

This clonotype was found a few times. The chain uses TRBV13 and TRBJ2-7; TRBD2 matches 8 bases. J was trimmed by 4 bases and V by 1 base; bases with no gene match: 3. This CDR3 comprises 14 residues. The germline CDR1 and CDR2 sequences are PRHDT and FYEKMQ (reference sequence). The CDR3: CASSLEREGYEQYF. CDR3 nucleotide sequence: TGTGCCAGCAGCTTAGAACGGGAGGGGTACGAGCAGTACTTC.

The CDR3 loop reads CASSLARGNEQFF. As DNA, the CDR3 is TGTGCCAGCAGCTTAGCGCGAGGCAATGAGCAGTTCTTC. The J gene is TRBJ2-1, the V gene TRBV7-2; D not certain. This CDR3 region has 13 residues. CDR1 is SGHTA, CDR2 FQGNSA, per germline. V shed 0 bases and J shed 6 bases, with 6 bases lying between them.

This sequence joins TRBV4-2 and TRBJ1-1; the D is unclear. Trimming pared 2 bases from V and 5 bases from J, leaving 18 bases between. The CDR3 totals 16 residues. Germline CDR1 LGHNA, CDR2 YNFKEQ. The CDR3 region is CASSQSTTEGRTEAFF. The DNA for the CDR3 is TGTGCCAGCAGCCAAAGCACAACCGAGGGCCGGACTGAAGCTTTCTTT.

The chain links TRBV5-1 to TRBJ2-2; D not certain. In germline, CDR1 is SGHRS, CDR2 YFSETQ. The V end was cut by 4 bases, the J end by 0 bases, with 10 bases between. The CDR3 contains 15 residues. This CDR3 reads CASSRTVANTGELFF. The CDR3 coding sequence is TGCGCCAGCAGCAGGACGGTTGCGAACACCGGGGAGCTGTTTTTT.

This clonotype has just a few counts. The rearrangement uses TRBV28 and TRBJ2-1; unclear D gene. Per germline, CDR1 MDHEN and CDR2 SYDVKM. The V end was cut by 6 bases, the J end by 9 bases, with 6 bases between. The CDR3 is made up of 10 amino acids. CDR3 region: CASSELEQFF. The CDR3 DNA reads TGTGCCAGCAGCGAGCTTGAGCAGTTCTTC.

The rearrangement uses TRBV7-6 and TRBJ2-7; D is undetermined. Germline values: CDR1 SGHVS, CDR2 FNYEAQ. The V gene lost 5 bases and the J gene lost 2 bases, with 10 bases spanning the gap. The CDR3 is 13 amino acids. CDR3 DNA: TGTGCCAGCAGCAAACATGGAACCTACGAGCAGTACTTC. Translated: CASSKHGTYEQYF.

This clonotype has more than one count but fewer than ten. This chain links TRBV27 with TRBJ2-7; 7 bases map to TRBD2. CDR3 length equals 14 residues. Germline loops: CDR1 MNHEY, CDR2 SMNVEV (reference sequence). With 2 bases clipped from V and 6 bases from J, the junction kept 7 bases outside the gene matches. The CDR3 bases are TGTGCCAGCAGTTTAGGGGGGGTGAGGGGCGAGCAGTACTTC. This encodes CASSLGGVRGEQYF.

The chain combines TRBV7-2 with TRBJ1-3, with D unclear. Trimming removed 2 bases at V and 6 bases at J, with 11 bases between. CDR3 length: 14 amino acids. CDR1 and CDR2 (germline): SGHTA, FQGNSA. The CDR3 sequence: CASSLSRGENTIYF. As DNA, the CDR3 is TGTGCCAGCAGCTTATCCCGTGGAGAAAACACCATATATTTT.

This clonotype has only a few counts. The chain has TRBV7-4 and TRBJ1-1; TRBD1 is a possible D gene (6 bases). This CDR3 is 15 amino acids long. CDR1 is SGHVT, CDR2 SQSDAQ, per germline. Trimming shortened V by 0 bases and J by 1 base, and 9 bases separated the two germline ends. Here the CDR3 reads CASSLASTGNTEAFF. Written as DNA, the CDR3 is TGTGCCAGCAGCTTAGCGTCGACAGGGAACACTGAAGCTTTCTTT.

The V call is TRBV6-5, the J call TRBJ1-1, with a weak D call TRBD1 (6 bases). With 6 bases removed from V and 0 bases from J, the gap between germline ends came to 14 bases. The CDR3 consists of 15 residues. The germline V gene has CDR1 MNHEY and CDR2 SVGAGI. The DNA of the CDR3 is TGTGCCAGCAGAACTCGGACAGCTTTGAACACTGAAGCTTTCTTT. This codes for CASRTRTALNTEAFF.

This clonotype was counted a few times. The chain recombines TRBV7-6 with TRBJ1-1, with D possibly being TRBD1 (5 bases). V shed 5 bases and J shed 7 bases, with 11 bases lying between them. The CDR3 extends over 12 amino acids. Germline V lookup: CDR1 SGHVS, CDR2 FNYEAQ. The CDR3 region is CASSPGGGEAFF. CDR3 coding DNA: TGTGCCAGCAGCCCTGGGGGGGGTGAAGCTTTCTTT.

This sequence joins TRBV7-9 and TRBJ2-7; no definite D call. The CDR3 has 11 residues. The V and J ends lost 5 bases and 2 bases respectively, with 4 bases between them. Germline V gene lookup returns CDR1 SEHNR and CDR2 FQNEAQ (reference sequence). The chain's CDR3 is CASSLTYEQYF. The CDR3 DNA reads TGTGCCAGCAGCCTAACCTACGAGCAGTACTTC.

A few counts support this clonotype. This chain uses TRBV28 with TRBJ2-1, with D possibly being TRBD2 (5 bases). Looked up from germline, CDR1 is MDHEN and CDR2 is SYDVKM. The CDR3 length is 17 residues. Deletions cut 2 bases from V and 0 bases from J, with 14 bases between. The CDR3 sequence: CASSLEGDLSSYNEQFF. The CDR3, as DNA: TGTGCCAGCAGTTTAGAGGGCGATTTGAGCTCCTACAATGAGCAGTTCTTC.

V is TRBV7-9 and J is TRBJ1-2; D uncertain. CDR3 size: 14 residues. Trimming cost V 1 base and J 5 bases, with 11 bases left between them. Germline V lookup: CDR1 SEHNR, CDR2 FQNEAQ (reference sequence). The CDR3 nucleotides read TGTGCCAGCAGCTTAGAAGCCCGCCTGTATGGCTACACCTTC. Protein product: CASSLEARLYGYTF.

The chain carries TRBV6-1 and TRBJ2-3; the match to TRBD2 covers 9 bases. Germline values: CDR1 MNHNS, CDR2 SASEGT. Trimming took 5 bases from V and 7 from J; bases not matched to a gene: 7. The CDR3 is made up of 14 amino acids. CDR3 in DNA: TGTGCCAGCAGTCTCGGTGGACTAGCGAATACGCAGTATTTT. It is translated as CASSLGGLANTQYF.

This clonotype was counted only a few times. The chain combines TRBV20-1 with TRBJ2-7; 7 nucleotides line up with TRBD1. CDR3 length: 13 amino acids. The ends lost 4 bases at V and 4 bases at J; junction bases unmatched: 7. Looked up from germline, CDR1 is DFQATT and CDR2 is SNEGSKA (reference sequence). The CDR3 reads CSAIGTESYEQYF. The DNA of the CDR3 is TGCAGTGCTATAGGGACAGAGAGTTACGAGCAGTACTTC.

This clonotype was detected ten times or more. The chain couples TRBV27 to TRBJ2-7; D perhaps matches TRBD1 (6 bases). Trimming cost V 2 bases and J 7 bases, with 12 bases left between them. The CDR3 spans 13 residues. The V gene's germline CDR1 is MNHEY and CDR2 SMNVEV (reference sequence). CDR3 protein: CASSLGGQREQYF. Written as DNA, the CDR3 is TGTGCCAGCAGTTTAGGAGGACAGAGGGAGCAGTACTTC.